The 30 T cell receptor beta chains below all came from one sample that was sequenced in a study of beta chain features in type 1 diabetes. The sequenced template was cDNA made from the entire isolated RNA. Profiled with immunoSEQ multiplex PCR; TCRdb holds only in-frame clones, not every one. The sample lists hundreds of thousands of clones, around 15% occurring once. The sequenced sample was naive CD4+ T cells from blood. The receptors originated from a man younger than 35 in good health.

The chain couples TRBV7-2 to TRBJ2-5; D not certain. The CDR3 is 16 residues long. Between the trimmed V and J ends, which lost 0 bases and 5 bases, there was a span of 16 bases. CDR1 and CDR2 from the germline V gene are SGHTA and FQGNSA. The DNA of the CDR3 is TGTGCCAGCAGCTTAGCAAGAGGCCTTAGGCCCGAGACCCAGTACTTC. Its translation: CASSLARGLRPETQYF. Full variable domain (remainder filled in from reference TRBV7-2 and TRBJ2-5): GAGVSQSPSNKVTEKGKDVELRCDPISGHTALYWYRQSLGQGLEFLIYFQGNSAPDKSGLPSDRFSAERTGGSVSTLTIQRTQQEDSAVYLCASSLARGLRPETQYFGPGTRLLVL.

The chain combines TRBV6-5 with TRBJ1-4; D might be TRBD1 (5 bases). Trimming cost V 2 bases and J 1 base, with 8 bases left between them. Per germline, CDR1 MNHEY and CDR2 SVGAGI. The CDR3 is made up of 15 amino acids. In nucleotides, the CDR3 is TGTGCCAGCAGTTACAGGGGCGTAACTAATGAAAAACTGTTTTTT. It translates to CASSYRGVTNEKLFF.

This clone has only a few counts. The chain couples TRBV4-3 to TRBJ1-1; TRBD1 might be the D (6 bases). The CDR3 extends over 15 amino acids. Germline CDR1 is LGHNA and CDR2 is YSLEER. Trimming pared 1 base from V and 0 bases from J, leaving 9 bases between. For the CDR3, the DNA is TGCGCCAGCAGCCAAGCCGGGACACTGAACACTGAAGCTTTCTTT. It yields the protein CASSQAGTLNTEAFF.

The V call is TRBV29-1, the J call TRBJ1-6; TRBD1 aligns across 10 bases. Per germline, CDR1 SQVTM and CDR2 ANQGSEA. Losses at the gene ends were 7 bases for V and 7 bases for J; bases not matched to a gene: 4. This CDR3 has 13 residues. CDR3 amino acids: CSATTGGNSPLHF. The DNA of the CDR3 is TGCAGCGCGACGACAGGGGGCAATTCACCCCTCCACTTT.

The genes are TRBV7-9 and TRBJ2-1; 7 positions match TRBD2. CDR3 size: 17 residues. Germline assignment: CDR1 SEHNR and CDR2 FQNEAQ (reference sequence). The J segment lost 1 base and the V segment lost 5 bases, leaving 11 bases of the junction unmatched. The CDR3 here is CASSELPAGRSYNEQFF. As DNA, the CDR3 is TGTGCCAGCAGCGAACTACCAGCGGGGCGTTCCTACAATGAGCAGTTCTTC.

This clone turned up a few times. The V gene is TRBV7-2, the J gene TRBJ2-7, with D possibly being TRBD1 or TRBD2 (6 bases each). The length of the CDR3 is 15 residues. Trimming took off 0 bases at V and 0 bases at J, with 9 bases between the two ends. Germline V gene sequence: CDR1 SGHTA, CDR2 FQGNSA. DNA of the CDR3: TGTGCCAGCAGCTTAGCTGGGGGGCACTCCTACGAGCAGTACTTC. Its protein is CASSLAGGHSYEQYF. The full variable domain, in which reference TRBV7-2 and TRBJ2-7 provide the parts outside the CDR3, is GAGVSQSPSNKVTEKGKDVELRCDPISGHTALYWYRQSLGQGLEFLIYFQGNSAPDKSGLPSDRFSAERTGGSVSTLTIQRTQQEDSAVYLCASSLAGGHSYEQYFGPGTRLTVT.

In this sample, this clone turned up a few times. The rearrangement uses TRBV9 and TRBJ2-7, with 7 bases identical to TRBD2. Germline V CDR1 and CDR2: SGDLS, YYNGEE. CDR3 length: 14 amino acids. With 4 bases clipped from V and 7 bases from J, the junction kept 11 bases outside the gene matches. The CDR3 protein is CASSPDGGKGEQYF. For the CDR3, the DNA is TGTGCCAGCAGCCCCGACGGGGGGAAGGGGGAGCAGTACTTC.

At least ten counts were recorded for this clone. The chain links TRBV13 to TRBJ1-3; no firm D call. The CDR3 loop spans 12 amino acids. Looked up from germline, CDR1 is PRHDT and CDR2 is FYEKMQ (reference sequence). Trimming shortened V by 8 bases and J by 1 base, and 6 bases separated the two germline ends. The CDR3 coding sequence is TGTGCCAGCTGCCTATCTGGAAACACCATATATTTT. Translating gives CASCLSGNTIYF.

The chain combines TRBV28 with TRBJ1-2; 7 bases agree with TRBD1. The V segment lost 5 bases and the J segment 4 bases; nucleotides outside the gene matches: 4. The CDR3 is 13 residues long. Germline V lookup: CDR1 MDHEN, CDR2 SYDVKM. DNA for the CDR3: TGTGCCAGCAGTAACAAGGGGGCCTATGGCTACACCTTC. It is translated as CASSNKGAYGYTF.

This clone showed up just a few times. The J gene is TRBJ1-1, the V gene TRBV28; 9 bases match TRBD1. The CDR3 covers 14 residues. The V and J ends lost 7 bases and 7 bases, in that order; junction bases with no gene match: 10. Germline assignment: CDR1 MDHEN and CDR2 SYDVKM. This CDR3 reads CASIPAGQGIEAFF. The CDR3 nucleotides are TGTGCCAGCATCCCCGCGGGACAGGGCATTGAAGCTTTCTTT.

The V call is TRBV4-1, the J call TRBJ1-2, with D possibly being TRBD1 (5 bases). The CDR3 covers 16 residues. Trimming shortened V by 1 base and J by 2 bases, and 14 bases separated the two germline ends. The germline V gene encodes CDR1 MGHRA and CDR2 YSYEKL. The CDR3 spells CASSQVTGTANYGYTF. CDR3 nucleotides: TGCGCCAGCAGCCAAGTCACCGGGACTGCAAACTATGGCTACACCTTC.

The chain uses TRBV12-2 and TRBJ2-6; the table's D call, TRBD1, was not checked against the DNA. TRBV12-2 is an annotated pseudogene. The CDR3 is 18 residues long. The CDR3 coding sequence is TGTGCAAGTCGCATTCCAGGCTCCACACAAAGTCGGGCCAACGTCCTGACTTTC. Translated: CASRIPGSTQSRANVLTF.

In this sample, this clone turned up once. This chain connects TRBV15 to TRBJ2-5; D gene uncertain. CDR1 is LNHNV, CDR2 YYDKDF, per germline (reference sequence). The CDR3 sequence is 15 residues long. The ends were cut back, 1 base at V and 2 bases at J, with 11 bases in the middle. This CDR3 reads CATSRGHPIQETQYF. In DNA form, the CDR3 reads TGTGCCACCAGCAGAGGACACCCGATACAAGAGACCCAGTACTTC. Variable domain in full (rest from reference TRBV15 and TRBJ2-5): DAMVIQNPRYQVTQFGKPVTLSCSQTLNHNVMYWYQQKSSQAPKLLFHYYDKDFNNEADTPDNFQSRRPNTSFCFLDIRSPGLGDTAMYLCATSRGHPIQETQYFGPGTRLLVL.

The chain carries TRBV5-1 and TRBJ1-2; D perhaps matches TRBD1 (6 bases). This CDR3 region has 16 residues. The ends were cut back, 0 bases at V and 8 bases at J, with 20 bases in the middle. Germline loops: CDR1 SGHRS, CDR2 YFSETQ. The chain's CDR3 is CASSLASGRQASGYTF. As DNA, the CDR3 is TGCGCCAGCAGCTTGGCCTCCGGGCGACAGGCTTCGGGCTACACCTTC.

This clone showed up just a few times. The rearrangement links TRBV4-3 to TRBJ1-5, with 7 positions matching TRBD1. In germline, CDR1 is LGHNA, CDR2 YSLEER. V lost 2 bases to trimming and J lost 7 bases; unmatched junction nucleotides: 5. The CDR3 has 14 amino acids. CDR3 in amino acids: CASSQRQGRQPQHF. The CDR3, as DNA: TGCGCCAGCAGCCAACGACAGGGTCGGCAGCCCCAGCATTTT.

This chain joins TRBV28 and TRBJ2-5; D ambiguous. Germline CDR1 and CDR2: MDHEN and SYDVKM. V was trimmed by 8 bases and J by 2 bases, leaving 15 bases between them. The CDR3 runs 14 residues. The CDR3 bases are TGTGCCAGCGCCCTCCTTCCCTCGCAAGAGACCCAGTACTTC. It specifies CASALLPSQETQYF.

The chain uses TRBV5-6 and TRBJ2-7, with TRBD1 matching over 8 bases. The V gene's germline CDR1 is SGHDT and CDR2 YYEEEE. V shed 3 bases and J 3 bases; nucleotides not matched to a gene: 5. The CDR3 contains 14 residues. CDR3 nucleotide sequence: TGTGCCAGCAGCTCCACGGGACAGGTCTACGAGCAGTACTTC. Amino acid sequence: CASSSTGQVYEQYF.

V gene TRBV2 combines with J gene TRBJ2-7; 7 bases agree with TRBD2. Germline V gives CDR1 SNHLY, CDR2 FYNNEI. There are 15 residues in the CDR3. V was clipped by 7 bases and J by 2 bases; unmatched bases: 11. The CDR3 sequence is CASKTSPSAAYEQYF. CDR3 coding DNA: TGTGCCAGCAAGACTAGCCCTAGTGCGGCCTACGAGCAGTACTTC.

This clone showed up just a few times. This CDR3 is CATSLMRGNQPQHF. Here the CDR3 DNA reads TGTGCCACCTCCCTCATGAGAGGCAATCAGCCCCAGCATTTT. V gene TRBV27 combines with J gene TRBJ1-5; D remains unclear. From germline, CDR1 is MNHEY and CDR2 SMNVEV (reference sequence). V lost 10 bases and J lost 2, with 15 bases in between. The CDR3 totals 14 residues.

This clone was counted a few times. This chain connects TRBV5-4 to TRBJ2-7, with D perhaps being TRBD1 or TRBD2 (5 bases each). The CDR3 length is 15 residues. Germline V gives CDR1 SGHNT, CDR2 YYREEE (reference sequence). V dropped 3 bases and J dropped 0 bases, with 13 bases sitting between them. The CDR3 sequence is CASSWGTGSSYEQYF. DNA for the CDR3: TGTGCCAGCAGCTGGGGGACGGGAAGCTCCTACGAGCAGTACTTC.

The table lists this clone with a few counts. This chain connects TRBV7-8 to TRBJ2-2; the D gene is possibly TRBD1 (5 bases). Trimming cost V 5 bases and J 1 base, with 8 bases left between them. The germline V gene has CDR1 SGHVS and CDR2 FQNEAQ. The CDR3 extends over 14 amino acids. CDR3 sequence: CASSPQGNTGELFF. CDR3 nucleotide sequence: TGTGCCAGCAGCCCTCAGGGGAACACCGGGGAGCTGTTTTTT.

A few counts support this clone. This sequence joins TRBV9 and TRBJ2-1, with D perhaps being TRBD1 or TRBD2 (5 bases each). CDR1 SGDLS and CDR2 YYNGEE come from the germline V gene. This CDR3 is 16 amino acids long. Trimming removed 0 bases at V and 4 bases at J, with 14 bases between. The CDR3 DNA sequence: TGTGCCAGCAGCGTAGACGTGAGGGGATCATACAATGAGCAGTTCTTC. It codes for CASSVDVRGSYNEQFF.

This chain uses TRBV27 with TRBJ2-2; weak D call: TRBD1 (6 bases). The CDR3 covers 16 residues. V dropped 5 bases and J dropped 0 bases, with 13 bases sitting between them. Germline values: CDR1 MNHEY, CDR2 SMNVEV (reference sequence). CDR3 nucleotide sequence: TGTGCCAGCAGTGGGGGCCCCTTCGCGAACACCGGGGAGCTGTTTTTT. Translation: CASSGGPFANTGELFF.

This clone occurred a few times. This sequence joins TRBV5-4 and TRBJ2-5; tentatively, D is TRBD1 (6 bases). The germline V and J ends were trimmed by 6 bases and 3 bases, with 18 bases remaining between them. Looked up from germline, CDR1 is SGHNT and CDR2 is YYREEE (reference sequence). CDR3 length: 15 residues. CDR3 bases: TGTGCCAGCAACCTCGAAGGGGGTCGAGAAGAGACCCAGTACTTC. Its translation: CASNLEGGREETQYF.

This clone showed up just a few times. The J gene is TRBJ1-1, the V gene TRBV6-5; unclear D gene. V shed 0 bases and J shed 9 bases, with 17 bases lying between them. CDR1 MNHEY and CDR2 SVGAGI come from the germline V gene. The CDR3 covers 15 residues. CDR3 nucleotide sequence: TGTGCCAGCAGTTACTCATCCCGCAGCTGGGTGAAAGCTTTCTTT. This encodes CASSYSSRSWVKAFF.

This clone was observed at least ten times. The chain has TRBV14 and TRBJ2-1; D ambiguous. Germline V gene data show CDR1 as SGHDN and CDR2 as FVKESK. V was trimmed by 1 base and J by 7 bases, leaving 5 bases between them. There are 12 residues in the CDR3. This chain's CDR3 is CASSQVGNEQFF. In DNA, the CDR3 is TGTGCCAGCAGCCAAGTGGGGAATGAGCAGTTCTTC.

Concerning this clone itself: The sample has other DNA sequences that encode this CDR3 too. The chain couples TRBV7-9 to TRBJ2-5; the D is unclear. Trimming cost V 2 bases and J 5 bases, with 6 bases left between them. Germline CDR1 SEHNR, CDR2 FQNEAQ (reference sequence). The CDR3 is 12 residues long. The CDR3 DNA reads as TGTGCCAGCAGCTTACTAGGGGAGACCCAGTACTTC. Translating gives CASSLLGETQYF.

The chain links TRBV7-9 to TRBJ2-7; no definite D call. This CDR3 comprises 12 residues. V was pared by 8 bases and J by 5 bases, with 13 bases between. Germline V gives CDR1 SEHNR, CDR2 FQNEAQ (reference sequence). The CDR3 sequence is CASGRQYDEQYF. The CDR3, as DNA: TGTGCCAGCGGGCGTCAGTACGACGAGCAGTACTTC.

V and J are TRBV4-3 and TRBJ2-7; 8 bases are shared with TRBD2. The ends lost 4 bases at V and 3 bases at J; junction bases unmatched: 8. In germline, CDR1 is LGHNA, CDR2 YSLEER. CDR3 length: 15 residues. In DNA form, the CDR3 reads TGCGCCAGCAGCCCCGGAGCGGGGGCCATCTACGAGCAGTACTTC. This translates into CASSPGAGAIYEQYF.

Note on this clone: The junction departs from germline at one end; a sequencing error may be responsible. CDR3 loop: CASSLAGGDYYEQFF. The CDR3 DNA is TGTGCCAGCAGCTTGGCAGGGGGGGACTACTATGAGCAGTTCTTC. This chain uses TRBV5-6 with TRBJ2-1, with D perhaps given as TRBD1 or TRBD2 (7 bases each). Per the germline V gene, CDR1 is SGHDT and CDR2 is YYEEEE. The CDR3 covers 15 residues.